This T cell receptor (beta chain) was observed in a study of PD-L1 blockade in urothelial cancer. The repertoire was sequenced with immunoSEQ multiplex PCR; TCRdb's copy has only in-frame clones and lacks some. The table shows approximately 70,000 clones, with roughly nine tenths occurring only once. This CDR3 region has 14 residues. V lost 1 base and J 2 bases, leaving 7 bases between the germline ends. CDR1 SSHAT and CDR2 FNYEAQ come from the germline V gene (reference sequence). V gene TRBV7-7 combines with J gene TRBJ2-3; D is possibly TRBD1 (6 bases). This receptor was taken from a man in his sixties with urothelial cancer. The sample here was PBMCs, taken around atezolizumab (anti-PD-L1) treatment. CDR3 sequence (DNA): TGTGCCAGCAGCTTAGGGACAGTCACAGATACGCAGTATTTT. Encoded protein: CASSLGTVTDTQYF.